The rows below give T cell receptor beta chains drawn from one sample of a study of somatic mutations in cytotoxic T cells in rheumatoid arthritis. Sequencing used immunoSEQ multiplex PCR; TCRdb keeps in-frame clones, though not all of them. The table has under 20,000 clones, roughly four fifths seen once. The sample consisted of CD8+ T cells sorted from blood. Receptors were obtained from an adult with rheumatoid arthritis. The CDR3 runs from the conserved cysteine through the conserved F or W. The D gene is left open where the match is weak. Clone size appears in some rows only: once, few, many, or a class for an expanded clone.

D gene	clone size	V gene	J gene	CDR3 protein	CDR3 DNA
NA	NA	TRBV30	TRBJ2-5	CAWRRLAYQETQYF	TGTGCCTGGAGACGTCTAGCGTACCAAGAGACCCAGTACTTC
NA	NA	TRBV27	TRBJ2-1	CASRPPPRVYEQFF	TGTGCCAGCAGGCCTCCGCCAAGAGTATATGAGCAGTTCTTC
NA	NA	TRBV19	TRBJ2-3	CASSWGGSDTQYF	TGTGCCAGTAGTTGGGGCGGGTCAGATACGCAGTATTTT
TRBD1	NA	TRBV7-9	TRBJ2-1	CASSLVALGQGSEQFF	TGTGCCAGCAGCTTAGTAGCGTTGGGACAGGGAAGCGAGCAGTTCTTC
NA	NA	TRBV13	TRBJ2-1	CASSLPQGTYNEQFF	TGTGCCAGCAGCCTACCCCAGGGGACTTACAATGAGCAGTTCTTC
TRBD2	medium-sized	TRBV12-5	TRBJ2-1	CASGLGGTGGHEQFF	TGTGCTAGTGGTTTGGGTGGAACGGGGGGGCATGAGCAGTTCTTC
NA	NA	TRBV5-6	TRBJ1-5	CASSSGYSNQPQHF	TGTGCCAGCAGCTCGGGGTATAGCAATCAGCCCCAGCATTTT
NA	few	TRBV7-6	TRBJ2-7	CASSSTGPGGEQYF	TGTGCCAGCAGCTCGACAGGCCCGGGGGGCGAGCAGTACTTC
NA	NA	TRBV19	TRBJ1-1	CASRTEQGRSMNTEAFF	TGTGCCAGTAGAACCGAGCAGGGGAGATCCATGAACACTGAAGCTTTCTTT
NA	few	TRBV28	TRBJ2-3	CASSLAWDRYTDTQYF	TGTGCCAGCAGTCTTGCTTGGGACCGATACACAGATACGCAGTATTTT
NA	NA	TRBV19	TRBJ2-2	CASNPGPLNGELFF	TGTGCCAGTAACCCCGGGCCGTTGAACGGGGAGCTGTTTTTT
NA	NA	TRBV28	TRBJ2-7	CASRGVYEQYF	TGTGCCAGCAGGGGAGTGTACGAGCAGTACTTC
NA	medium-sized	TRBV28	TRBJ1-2	CASILRVEQGFYGYTF	TGTGCCAGCATCCTTAGGGTAGAACAGGGCTTCTATGGCTACACCTTC
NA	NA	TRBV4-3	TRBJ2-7	CASSQDRGTYSYEQYF	TGCGCCAGCAGCCAAGATCGGGGCACTTACTCCTACGAGCAGTACTTC
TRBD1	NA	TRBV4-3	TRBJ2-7	CASSLSGTDSYEQYF	TGCGCCAGCAGCCTATCCGGGACAGATTCCTACGAGCAGTACTTC
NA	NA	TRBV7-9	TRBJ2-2	CASSPGTPGELFF	TGTGCCAGCAGCCCAGGGACTCCCGGGGAGCTGTTTTTT
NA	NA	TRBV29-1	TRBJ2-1	CSVEAMAYNEQFF	TGCAGCGTTGAAGCGATGGCCTACAATGAGCAGTTCTTC
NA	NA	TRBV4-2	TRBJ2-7	CASSQDLVAPSYEQYF	TGTGCCAGCAGCCAAGATCTGGTAGCTCCCTCCTACGAGCAGTACTTC
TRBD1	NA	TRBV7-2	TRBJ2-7	CASSLGTGGAYEQYF	TGTGCCAGCAGCTTAGGGACAGGGGGGGCCTACGAGCAGTACTTC
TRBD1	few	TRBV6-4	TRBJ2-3	CASSEGTGDTDTQYF	TGTGCCAGCAGTGAGGGGACAGGGGACACAGATACGCAGTATTTT
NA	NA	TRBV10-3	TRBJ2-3	CAISDPGGEADTQYF	TGTGCCATCAGTGACCCCGGTGGAGAAGCAGATACGCAGTATTTT
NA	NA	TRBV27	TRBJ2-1	CASGLNEQFF	TGTGCCAGCGGTCTGAATGAGCAGTTCTTC
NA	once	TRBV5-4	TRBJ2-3	CASSLATGGIKTDTQYF	TGTGCCAGCAGCTTGGCCACTGGCGGGATCAAGACAGATACGCAGTATTTT
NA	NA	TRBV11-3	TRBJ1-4	CASSPSRGPITTNEKLFF	TGTGCCAGCAGCCCATCTCGGGGCCCCATTACAACTAATGAAAAACTGTTTTTT
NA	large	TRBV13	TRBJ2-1	CASSLGLRGGGEQFF	TGTGCCAGCAGCTTAGGCCTACGCGGAGGAGGTGAGCAGTTCTTC
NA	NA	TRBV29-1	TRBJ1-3	CSVGQGNTIYF	TGCAGCGTTGGTCAGGGAAACACCATATATTTT
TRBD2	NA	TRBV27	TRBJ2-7	CASSLKREFREQYF	TGTGCCAGCAGTTTAAAGCGGGAGTTTCGCGAGCAGTACTTC
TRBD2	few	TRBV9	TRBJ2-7	CASSHPTRTSGSYEQYF	TGTGCCAGCAGCCACCCCACTCGGACTAGCGGCTCCTACGAGCAGTACTTC
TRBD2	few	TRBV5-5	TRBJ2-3	CASSQRGGADTQYF	TGTGCCAGCAGCCAGCGGGGGGGGGCAGATACGCAGTATTTT
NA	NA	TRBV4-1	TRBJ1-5	CASSQATGGGRPQHF	TGCGCCAGCAGCCAAGCGACAGGTGGCGGGCGGCCCCAGCATTTT
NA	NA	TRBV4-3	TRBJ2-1	CASSRWSSYNEQFF	TGCGCCAGCAGCCGTTGGAGCTCCTACAATGAGCAGTTCTTC
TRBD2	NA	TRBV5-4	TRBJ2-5	CASTPHLSSGGRGETQYF	TGTGCCAGCACCCCCCACCTTTCTAGCGGGGGGAGGGGAGAGACCCAGTACTTC
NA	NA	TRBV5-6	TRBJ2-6	CASRGGSRVGANVLTF	TGTGCCAGCAGGGGGGGTTCAAGGGTTGGGGCCAACGTCCTGACTTTC
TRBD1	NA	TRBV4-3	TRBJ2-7	CASSRDRDSVYEQYF	TGCGCCAGCAGCCGAGACCGGGACAGCGTCTACGAGCAGTACTTC
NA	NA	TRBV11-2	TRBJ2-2	CASSKDSGELFF	TGTGCCAGCAGTAAGGACTCCGGGGAGCTGTTTTTT
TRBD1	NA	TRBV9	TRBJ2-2	CASSPRTGASTGELFF	TGTGCCAGCAGCCCCCGGACAGGGGCCTCCACCGGGGAGCTGTTTTTT
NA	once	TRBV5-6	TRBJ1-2	CASCVGSYYGYTF	TGTGCCAGCTGTGTCGGATCCTACTATGGCTACACCTTC
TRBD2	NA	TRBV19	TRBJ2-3	CASSVTSGPTDTQYF	TGTGCCAGTAGTGTGACTAGCGGACCCACAGATACGCAGTATTTT
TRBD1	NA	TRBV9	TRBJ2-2	CASSVAGDRGPNTGELFF	TGTGCCAGCAGCGTAGCGGGGGACAGGGGACCTAACACCGGGGAGCTGTTTTTT
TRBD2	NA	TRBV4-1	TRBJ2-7	CASSQDPPTSGGTYEQYF	TGCGCCAGCAGCCAAGATCCCCCAACTAGCGGGGGGACCTACGAGCAGTACTTC
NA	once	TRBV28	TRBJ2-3	CASSWGNIDTDTQYF	TGTGCCAGCAGTTGGGGGAACATAGACACAGATACGCAGTATTTT
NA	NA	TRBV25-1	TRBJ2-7	CASSTGYEQYF	TGTGCCAGTAGCACAGGGTACGAGCAGTACTTC
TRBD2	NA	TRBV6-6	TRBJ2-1	CASSLAWGGNEQFF	TGTGCCAGCAGTTTAGCGTGGGGAGGGAATGAGCAGTTCTTC
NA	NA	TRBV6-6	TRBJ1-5	CASSYAPGQLDQPQHF	TGTGCCAGCAGTTACGCTCCCGGGCAACTTGATCAGCCCCAGCATTTT
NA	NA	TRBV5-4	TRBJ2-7	CASSRLDSSSYEQYF	TGTGCCAGCAGCCGATTGGACAGTTCCTCCTACGAGCAGTACTTC
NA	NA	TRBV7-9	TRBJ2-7	CASSLDWTYEQYF	TGTGCCAGCAGCTTAGACTGGACCTACGAGCAGTACTTC
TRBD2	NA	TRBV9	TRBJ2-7	CASSPGTSGGSYEQYF	TGTGCCAGCAGCCCCGGGACTAGCGGGGGTTCCTACGAGCAGTACTTC
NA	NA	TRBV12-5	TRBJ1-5	CASGLDGGQSSNQPQHF	TGTGCTAGTGGTTTGGACGGGGGGCAGAGTAGCAATCAGCCCCAGCATTTT
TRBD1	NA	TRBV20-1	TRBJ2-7	CSLDRSYEQYF	TGCAGCCTGGACAGGAGCTACGAGCAGTACTTC
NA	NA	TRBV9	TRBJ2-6	CASSVERGGLSGANVLTF	TGTGCCAGCAGCGTAGAGAGGGGAGGCTTATCTGGGGCCAACGTCCTGACTTTC
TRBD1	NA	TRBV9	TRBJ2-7	CASSPGQGVIYEQYF	TGTGCCAGCAGCCCCGGACAGGGGGTGATCTACGAGCAGTACTTC
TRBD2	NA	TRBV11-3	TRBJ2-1	CASSLEGTSGAEQFF	TGTGCCAGCAGCTTAGAGGGGACTAGTGGGGCTGAGCAGTTCTTC
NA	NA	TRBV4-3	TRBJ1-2	CASSQDSSYGYTF	TGCGCCAGCAGCCAGGACAGTAGCTATGGCTACACCTTC
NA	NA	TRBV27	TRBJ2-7	CASRPGLGSYEQYF	TGTGCCAGCAGGCCTGGTTTAGGGTCCTACGAGCAGTACTTC
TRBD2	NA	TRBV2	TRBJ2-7	CASTTSPISYEQYF	TGTGCCAGCACGACTAGCCCCATCTCCTACGAGCAGTACTTC